The clone carrying this T cell receptor (beta chain) appeared many times. What it binds is unknown. All patients experienced relapse after autologous stem cell transplantation, and brentuximab vedotin exposure was variable. Sequencing used immunoSEQ multiplex PCR; TCRdb keeps in-frame clones, though not all of them. The sample contains roughly 150,000 clones, 78% of which appear only once. This entry is derived from a study of PD-1 blockade in classical Hodgkin lymphoma. The V gene's germline CDR1 is LNHDA and CDR2 SQIVND (reference sequence). The CDR3 has 13 amino acids. Trimming shortened V by 5 bases and J by 0 bases, and 7 bases separated the two germline ends. Study-wide points: Healthy donors were reported to have higher baseline TCR diversity than newly diagnosed patients. Nothing has yet pinned down what causes the repertoire differences, possibly disease activity or prior therapy. It was CD4+ TCR diversity, not CD8+, that rose significantly by C4D1. Complete responders entered with baseline diversity on par with newly diagnosed patients, the results showed.

The source of this sequence is a human donor with classical Hodgkin lymphoma. The rearrangement uses TRBV19 and TRBJ2-5; D gene unclear. The specimen was peripheral blood mononuclear cells (PBMCs), collected before the second cycle of nivolumab. For the CDR3, the DNA is TGTGCCAGTAGTTTTGCGTACCAAGAGACCCAGTACTTC. The encoded protein is CASSFAYQETQYF.